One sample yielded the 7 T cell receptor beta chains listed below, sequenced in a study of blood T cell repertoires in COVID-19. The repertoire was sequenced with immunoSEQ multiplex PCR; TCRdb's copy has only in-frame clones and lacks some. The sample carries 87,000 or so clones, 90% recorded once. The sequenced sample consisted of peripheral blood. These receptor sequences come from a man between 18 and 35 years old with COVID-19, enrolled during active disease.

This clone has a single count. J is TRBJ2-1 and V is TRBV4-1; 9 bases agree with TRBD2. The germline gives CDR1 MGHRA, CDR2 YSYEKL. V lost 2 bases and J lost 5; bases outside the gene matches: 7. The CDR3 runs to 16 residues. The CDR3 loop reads CASSQLVAGVNNEQFF. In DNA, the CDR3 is TGCGCCAGCAGCCAACTGGTAGCGGGAGTAAACAATGAGCAGTTCTTC.

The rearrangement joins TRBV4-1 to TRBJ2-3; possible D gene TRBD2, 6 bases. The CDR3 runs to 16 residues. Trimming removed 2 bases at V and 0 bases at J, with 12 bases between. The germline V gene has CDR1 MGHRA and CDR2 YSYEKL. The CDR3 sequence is CASSQLTGTSTDTQYF. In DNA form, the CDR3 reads TGCGCCAGCAGCCAACTGACTGGGACTAGCACAGATACGCAGTATTTT.

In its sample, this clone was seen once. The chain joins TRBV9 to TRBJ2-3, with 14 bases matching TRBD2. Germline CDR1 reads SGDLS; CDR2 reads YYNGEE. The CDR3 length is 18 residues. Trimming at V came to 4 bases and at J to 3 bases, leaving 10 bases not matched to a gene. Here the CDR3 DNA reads TGTGCCAGCAGCACCGCGACAGGGACTAGCGGGAGAACAGATACGCAGTATTTT. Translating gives CASSTATGTSGRTDTQYF.

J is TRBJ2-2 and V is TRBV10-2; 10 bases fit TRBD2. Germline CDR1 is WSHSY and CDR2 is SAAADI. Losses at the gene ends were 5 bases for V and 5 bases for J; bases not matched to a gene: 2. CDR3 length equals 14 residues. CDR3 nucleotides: TGCGCCAGCAGTCTAGCGGGAGAAACCGGGGAGCTGTTTTTT. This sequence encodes CASSLAGETGELFF.

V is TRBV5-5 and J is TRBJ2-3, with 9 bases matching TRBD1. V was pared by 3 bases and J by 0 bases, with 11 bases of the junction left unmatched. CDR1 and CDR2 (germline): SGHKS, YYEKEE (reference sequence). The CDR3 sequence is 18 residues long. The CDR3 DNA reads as TGTGCCAGCAGCTCTCTTCCCGACAGGGGGACTAGCACAGATACGCAGTATTTT. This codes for CASSSLPDRGTSTDTQYF.

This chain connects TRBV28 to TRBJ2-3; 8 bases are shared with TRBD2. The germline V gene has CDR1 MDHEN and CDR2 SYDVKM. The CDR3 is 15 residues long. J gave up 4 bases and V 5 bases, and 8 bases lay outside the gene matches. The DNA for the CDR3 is TGTGCCAGCAGTCTACTCCAGCGGGAGCCAGATACGCAGTATTTT. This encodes CASSLLQREPDTQYF. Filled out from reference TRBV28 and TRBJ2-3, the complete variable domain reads DVKVTQSSRYLVKRTGEKVFLECVQDMDHENMFWYRQDPGLGLRLIYFSYDVKMKEKGDIPEGYSVSREKKERFSLILESASTNQTSMYLCASSLLQREPDTQYFGPGTRLTVL.

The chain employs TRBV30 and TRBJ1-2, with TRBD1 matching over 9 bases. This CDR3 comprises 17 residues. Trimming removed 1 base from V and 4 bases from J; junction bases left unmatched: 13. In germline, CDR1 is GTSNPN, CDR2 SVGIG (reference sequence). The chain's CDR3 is CAWSASWGGQGLYGYTF. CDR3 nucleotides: TGTGCCTGGAGTGCATCCTGGGGAGGACAGGGGCTCTATGGCTACACCTTC.